Each of the 2 T cell receptor beta chains below was sequenced from the same sample in a study of regulatory T cells in long-lasting Graves disease. iRepertoire HTBI primers and Arm-PCR of CDR3 regions built TCR beta libraries. TCRdb analysed the multiplex PCR reads with MiXCR anew, one entry per CDR3 protein. Among under 800,000 distinct CDR3 sequences listed, roughly 15% were seen once. Time point meaning: newly diagnosed GD, antithyroid drugs for less than 3 months. PBMC RNA served as the TCR library source. These records were also assigned to another study, of T cells in Graves' hyperthyroidism and ophthalmopathy.

The specimen comprised peripheral blood mononuclear cells (PBMCs), sampled at new diagnosis, from a patient treated with antithyroid drugs. These receptors were obtained from a woman aged 25-40 years with Graves disease.

This clonotype was seen ten or more times. The rearrangement joins TRBV6-1 to TRBJ2-2, with D possibly TRBD1 on 6 matching bases. In germline, CDR1 is MNHNS, CDR2 SASEGT. The CDR3 spans 14 residues. Trimming took 2 bases from V and 4 from J, leaving 8 bases between them. The CDR3 sequence is CASSEQGSTGELFF. CDR3 in DNA: TGTGCCAGCAGTGAACAGGGGAGCACCGGGGAGCTGTTTTTT.

V usage is TRBV25-1 and J usage is TRBJ2-2; D may be TRBD1 (5 bases). CDR1 is MGHDK and CDR2 is SYGVNS in the germline V gene. The CDR3 spans 11 residues. Trimming shortened V by 11 bases and J by 7 bases, and 11 bases separated the two germline ends. The CDR3 sequence is CAGQGGGELFF. The DNA for the CDR3 is TGTGCCGGGCAGGGTGGCGGGGAGCTGTTTTTT.